Sequencing of this TCR beta chain was carried out in a study of shared clonotypes between healthy human individuals (dated by TCRdb to the early 2020s). For the study in its entirety: Three men and a couple of women, aged 18 to 49 years, made up the cohort. Per donor, three plates each were used for CD4 naive and CD4 memory, two for CD8 naive, and one for CD8 memory. The study deeply sequenced blood TCR repertoires of about 5 healthy adults to estimate repertoire size and the extent of clonotype sharing between individuals. Each donor's leukapheresis produced roughly between roughly 0.85 and 10 billion PBMCs. To increase sequencing depth and limit assay-specific biases, TCR repertoire library preparation and sequencing were carried out by different laboratories using diverse techniques.

This clone has just one count. Its binding antigen is unknown. An end of the junction differs from the germline gene, which may be a read error. From the cysteine through the phenylalanine, the CDR3 covers 12 amino acids. The sequence is cut down to CDR3 DNA, 36 bases in frame from base 1. CDR1 and CDR2 were assigned from the germline V gene as MDHEN and SYDVKM. TCR CDR3 regions were amplified from genomic DNA by multiplex PCR using the deep immunoSEQ assay. Extracted genomic DNA from each cell subset was spread evenly across all wells of several immunoSEQ 96-well plates, with each plate serving as a replicate. For sorted subsets, around 200 ng genomic DNA, equal to 25,000 to 35,000 T cell genomes, was loaded into each replicate PCR. Purified libraries were quantified with a Qubit 3.0 fluorometer, sized on a Bioanalyzer 2100, and re-quantified with the KAPA Library Quantification kit. Every immunoSEQ 96-well plate was sequenced on a dedicated single-read 150-cycle Illumina NextSeq 550 flow cell. The authors' pipeline ran thus. Because the immunoSEQ output held only junctional sequences and lacked quality scores, the filtering could not match the filtering applied to full-length reads. Sequences were annotated with PyIR, a Python wrapper for IgBLAST v1.9, and V/J genes and CDR3 were assigned using IMGT germline references. Any read was removed if the V/J assignment was weak (E-value above 1e-6), the CDR3 was missing, or the read contained stop codons, out-of-frame junctions, or ambiguous translated residues. A V3J clonotype was defined by an identical inferred V gene, J gene, and CDR3 amino acid sequence. Percentage overlap between repertoires was computed as shared unique clonotypes divided by the size of the smaller repertoire. Repertoire richness was assessed with RTK rarefaction, the Chao1 estimator, and Recon v2.1 estimates of unobserved clonotypes. For all TCRbeta clonotypes obtained by the gDNA method from a few donors, generation probabilities were computed with OLGA. TCRdb carries this immuneACCESS record with in-frame sequences only. Its versions omit some clonotypes, under half of them owing to an unresolved V gene in the studies checked, with the rest unexplained. From that table come the V and J calls and clone size; the DNA was used to work out D and trimming. The table for this sample lists 1,400,000 or so clones; about 98.5% of them were counted only once. The top ten clonotypes cover around 0.38% of the sample.

The donors were healthy, HIV-negative adults with no recently reported acute infections or vaccinations. All donors were Caucasian adults living in Nashville, Tennessee, USA. Magnetic negative selection was used to enrich CD4+ T cells, after which naive cells were positively selected on CD45RA and the negative fraction became the memory subset. Blood was collected by leukapheresis, and PBMCs were isolated by Ficoll-Histopaque density gradient centrifugation and then cryopreserved in liquid nitrogen vapor phase. Analytical flow cytometry was used to check the purity and quantity of every magnetically sorted T cell population. From each sorted fraction, genomic DNA was isolated and quantified by UV absorbance on a Nanodrop 2000c. What the authors observed across the whole study: The genetic and exposure-history diversity represented was limited by the small number of donors. Sharing across several donors was observed for around 5% of naive CD4, 3% to 4% of naive CD8, 2% to 2.5% of memory CD4, and around 0.44% of memory CD8 clonotypes. Sampling was limited to blood, and TCR repertoires in tissue likely differ from TCR repertoires in blood. Based on pairwise subsampling, the degree of clonotype sharing among donors was expected to be affected by sequencing depth. Compared with non-shared clonotypes, the clonotypes found in all four sorted-subset donors had higher generation probabilities. Naive subsets generally had larger estimated clonotype richness than memory subsets did. Even with the large sequencing depth, rarefaction of the sorted-subset datasets indicated that sequencing was incomplete.

Recombination connected TRBV28 to TRBJ2-7, with 7 bases aligning to TRBD1. Sequenced: naive CD4+ T cells sorted from blood. This specimen's cell subset or site label, interpreted: CD45RA+ positively selected. This receptor was obtained from a man younger than 45 in good health. The DNA is as follows: TGTGCCAGCAGTTTATCCCGACAGGGAAAGGACTTC. Its amino acids are CASSLSRQGKDF.